This section outlines one TCR beta chain sequence together with its context. This entry belongs to a study of blood T cell repertoires in COVID-19. Study background: Acute-phase and convalescent COVID-19 samples originated in the United States, Italy and Spain.

The data were produced by immunoSEQ multiplex PCR, yet TCRdb's version contains in-frame clones alone and is incomplete. The data show about 110,000 clones, 84% seen once. The receptor was isolated from a woman aged 45-59 years with acute or convalescent COVID-19. Sequenced material: peripheral blood.

For the CDR3, the DNA is TGCGCCAGCAGCCAAGGACTTCTGAACACTGAAGCTTTCTTT. Protein: CASSQGLLNTEAFF. The rearrangement links TRBV5-1 to TRBJ1-1; D gene unclear. Germline V CDR1 and CDR2: SGHRS, YFSETQ. The CDR3 spans 14 residues. Trimming took off 4 bases at V and 0 bases at J, with 10 bases between the two ends. Together with reference TRBV5-1 and TRBJ1-1, the CDR3 gives the full variable domain: KAGVTQTPRYLIKTRGQQVTLSCSPISGHRSVSWYQQTPGQGLQFLFEYFSETQRNKGNFPGRFSGRQFSNSRSEMNVSTLELGDSALYLCASSQGLLNTEAFFGQGTRLTVV.